A selection of T cell receptor beta chains follows, all from one sample in a study of cytomegalovirus exposure and HLA in healthy donors. Data came from immunoSEQ multiplex PCR; TCRdb stores just in-frame clones and leaves some out. The data contain about 270,000 clones, just over 70% of them seen just once; the ten biggest clones take up around 2%. The sample consisted of PBMCs. All receptors derive from a female donor in good health and CMV-seronegative. Both conserved end residues are part of each CDR3. D genes are given only for firm matches. Part of the rows lack a size; the others show once, few, many or a class for expanded clones.

d_gene	v_gene	j_gene	abundance	CDR3aa	CDR3nt
.	TRBV4-2	TRBJ2-7	.	CASSPSLGGAYEQYF	TGTGCCAGCAGTCCTAGTTTAGGCGGGGCCTACGAGCAGTACTTC
.	TRBV5-4	TRBJ1-1	.	CASSPRALQDTEAFF	TGTGCCAGCAGCCCCCGGGCGCTACAGGACACTGAAGCTTTCTTT
.	TRBV27	TRBJ2-7	.	CASSLGGHDSYEQYF	TGTGCCAGCAGTTTGGGCGGGCACGACTCCTACGAGCAGTACTTC
.	TRBV19	TRBJ1-5	.	CASSSDTGTNQPQHF	TGTGCCAGTAGTAGCGATACAGGGACCAATCAGCCCCAGCATTTT
.	TRBV28	TRBJ2-7	.	CASSHRTADYEQYF	TGTGCCAGCAGTCACCGGACAGCCGATTACGAGCAGTACTTC
.	TRBV27	TRBJ1-1	.	CASAIQGSWTEAFF	TGTGCCAGCGCGATTCAGGGCTCATGGACTGAAGCTTTCTTT
.	TRBV5-1	TRBJ1-2	.	CASSLSGPTNYGYTF	TGCGCCAGCAGCTTGAGTGGCCCCACTAACTATGGCTACACCTTC
TRBD2	TRBV5-6	TRBJ2-1	.	CASSRTSGRFDEQFF	TGTGCCAGCAGCCGGACTAGCGGGAGGTTCGATGAGCAGTTCTTC
TRBD1	TRBV7-9	TRBJ2-7	few	CASSKPGQGPSYEQYF	TGTGCCAGCAGCAAACCGGGACAGGGTCCCTCCTACGAGCAGTACTTC
TRBD1	TRBV2	TRBJ1-2	.	CASSDWQGVAGYTF	TGTGCCAGCAGTGATTGGCAGGGGGTAGCTGGCTACACCTTC
.	TRBV7-3	TRBJ2-3	.	CASSPSGLPQYF	TGTGCCAGCAGCCCCAGCGGACTCCCACAGTATTTT
TRBD1	TRBV7-9	TRBJ2-7	.	CASSSPHHRQGFDYEQYF	TGTGCCAGCAGCTCCCCTCACCATAGACAGGGCTTCGACTACGAGCAGTACTTC
.	TRBV9	TRBJ2-3	few	CASSVDSSDTQYF	TGTGCCAGCAGCGTCGATAGCTCAGATACGCAGTATTTT
TRBD2	TRBV11-2	TRBJ2-1	.	CASSFLAGRYNEQFF	TGTGCCAGCAGCTTCCTAGCGGGGCGATACAATGAGCAGTTCTTC
.	TRBV9	TRBJ2-3	.	CASSASEGWTDTQYF	TGTGCCAGCAGCGCTAGCGAAGGTTGGACAGATACGCAGTATTTT
TRBD2	TRBV4-1	TRBJ2-7	.	CASSQDRTAGVSYEQYF	TGCGCCAGCAGCCAAGATCGTACGGCGGGAGTGTCCTACGAGCAGTACTTC
.	TRBV6-7	TRBJ1-5	.	CASSYSGGGNQPQHF	TGTGCCAGCAGTTACTCCGGGGGAGGCAATCAGCCCCAGCATTTT
TRBD2	TRBV9	TRBJ2-1	.	CASSVGLDREQFF	TGTGCCAGCAGCGTGGGACTAGATCGGGAGCAGTTCTTC
.	TRBV6-1	TRBJ2-3	.	CASSVGGANTDTQYF	TGTGCCAGCAGTGTAGGGGGGGCTAACACAGATACGCAGTATTTT
.	TRBV5-1	TRBJ2-7	.	CASSLEGTRPYEQYF	TGCGCCAGCAGCTTGGAGGGCACTAGACCCTACGAGCAGTACTTC
.	TRBV30	TRBJ2-1	.	CAWSVFDSFGDEQFF	TGTGCCTGGAGTGTATTCGACTCCTTCGGGGATGAGCAGTTCTTC
.	TRBV28	TRBJ2-7	.	CASSSGYGGYEQYF	TGTGCCAGCAGTTCAGGGTACGGTGGATACGAGCAGTACTTC
TRBD1	TRBV9	TRBJ1-4	.	CASSPGVGTGSEKLFF	TGTGCCAGCAGCCCCGGGGTCGGGACAGGGAGTGAAAAACTGTTTTTT
TRBD1	TRBV5-4	TRBJ2-2	.	CASSFPGQRNTGELFF	TGTGCCAGCAGCTTCCCGGGACAGAGGAACACCGGGGAGCTGTTTTTT
TRBD1	TRBV11-3	TRBJ1-2	.	CASRPRSRGQEGYTF	TGTGCCAGCAGACCCAGGAGTAGGGGGCAGGAGGGCTACACCTTC
TRBD1	TRBV27	TRBJ2-1	few	CASSRRWTGPYNEQFF	TGTGCCAGCAGTCGGAGGTGGACAGGACCCTACAATGAGCAGTTCTTC
.	TRBV10-1	TRBJ2-5	.	CASSDLGTEETQYF	TGCGCCAGCAGTGACCTGGGCACAGAAGAGACCCAGTACTTC
TRBD2	TRBV18	TRBJ2-5	.	CASSPPRTGLAGETQYF	TGTGCCAGCTCACCTCCCCGCACGGGACTAGCGGGAGAGACCCAGTACTTC
.	TRBV29-1	TRBJ1-1	.	CSVLTGGSTEAFF	TGCAGCGTCTTGACAGGAGGTAGCACTGAAGCTTTCTTT
.	TRBV6-4	TRBJ2-7	few	CASSDDGGYEQYF	TGTGCCAGCAGTGACGACGGGGGATACGAGCAGTACTTC
.	TRBV6-6	TRBJ1-6	.	CASSWARFSESPLHF	TGTGCCAGCAGTTGGGCCAGGTTCTCGGAATCACCCCTCCACTTT
.	TRBV6-5	TRBJ1-1	.	CASSYRGGEAFF	TGTGCCAGCAGTTACAGGGGGGGTGAAGCTTTCTTT
.	TRBV5-8	TRBJ2-4	.	CASNLEGGELAKNIQYF	TGTGCCAGCAACCTTGAGGGCGGGGAACTAGCCAAAAACATTCAGTACTTC
TRBD2	TRBV28	TRBJ2-7	.	CASSLPRTSGSNEQYF	TGTGCCAGCAGTTTACCCCGGACTAGCGGGAGCAACGAGCAGTACTTC
.	TRBV18	TRBJ2-1	.	CASSRLEEQFF	TGTGCCAGCTCCCGCCTTGAGGAGCAGTTCTTC
TRBD2	TRBV28	TRBJ2-2	.	CASRLSGSLGTGELFF	TGTGCCAGCAGACTTAGCGGGAGTCTTGGCACCGGGGAGCTGTTTTTT
.	TRBV11-1	TRBJ2-7	.	CASSSQAGGQYEQYF	TGTGCCAGCAGCAGCCAGGCCGGTGGGCAATACGAGCAGTACTTC
.	TRBV5-1	TRBJ2-1	.	CASSFSGTNEQFF	TGCGCCAGCAGCTTCAGCGGAACCAATGAGCAGTTCTTC
.	TRBV7-9	TRBJ2-7	.	CSSSSPLRTYEQYF	TGTTCCAGCAGCTCCCCCCTTAGAACCTACGAGCAGTACTTC
TRBD1	TRBV29-1	TRBJ2-5	.	CSAGRPGQGLQETQYF	TGCAGCGCTGGCCGTCCGGGACAGGGTCTCCAAGAGACCCAGTACTTC
.	TRBV4-1	TRBJ2-7	.	CASSHQVAYEQYF	TGCGCCAGCAGCCACCAGGTGGCGTACGAGCAGTACTTC
.	TRBV10-1	TRBJ1-4	.	CASSASAGEKLFF	TGCGCCAGCAGTGCCTCCGCCGGTGAAAAACTGTTTTTT
.	TRBV15	TRBJ1-1	.	CATSRDGGHSTEAFF	TGTGCCACCAGCAGAGATGGTGGACATTCAACTGAAGCTTTCTTT
TRBD2	TRBV7-9	TRBJ2-7	.	CSSSWGSGRSYEQYF	TGTTCCAGCAGCTGGGGGAGCGGGAGATCGTACGAGCAGTACTTC
TRBD2	TRBV5-1	TRBJ2-7	.	CASSLEGGGTREQYF	TGCGCCAGCAGCTTGGAAGGGGGGGGGACTAGAGAGCAGTACTTC
TRBD1	TRBV7-9	TRBJ1-4	once	CASSSRDRGHEKLFF	TGTGCCAGCAGCTCCCGGGACAGGGGTCACGAAAAACTGTTTTTT
TRBD1	TRBV7-8	TRBJ1-1	.	CASSSDRAISEKGVNTEAFF	TGTGCCAGCAGCTCGGACAGGGCGATAAGTGAAAAAGGGGTGAACACTGAAGCTTTCTTT
.	TRBV27	TRBJ2-7	.	CASSLSKGVRNYEQYF	TGTGCCAGCAGTTTATCGAAGGGGGTGCGGAACTACGAGCAGTACTTC
.	TRBV7-9	TRBJ1-2	.	CASSLRGLHQANYGYTF	TGTGCCAGCAGCTTAAGGGGCCTCCACCAGGCGAACTATGGCTACACCTTC
TRBD2	TRBV5-4	TRBJ2-1	.	CASSPGLVGALLGNEQFF	TGTGCCAGCAGCCCGGGACTAGTCGGCGCTTTACTTGGCAATGAGCAGTTCTTC
.	TRBV7-9	TRBJ2-1	.	CSSSLRVETISEQFF	TGTTCCAGCAGCTTAAGGGTTGAGACTATCAGTGAGCAGTTCTTC
.	TRBV5-5	TRBJ2-7	.	CASSMGLGDKSSSAFYEQYF	TGTGCCAGCAGCATGGGGTTGGGGGACAAGAGTAGCAGTGCCTTCTACGAGCAGTACTTC
TRBD2	TRBV6-1	TRBJ2-1	.	CASSEWYGKLAGDEQFF	TGTGCCAGCAGTGAATGGTATGGGAAGCTAGCGGGAGATGAGCAGTTCTTC
TRBD2	TRBV27	TRBJ2-3	.	CASSSGASGRTQYF	TGTGCCAGCTCGTCCGGAGCTAGCGGGAGAACGCAGTATTTT
.	TRBV6-6	TRBJ2-2	once	CASSYVHPNTGELFF	TGTGCCAGCAGTTACGTACACCCGAACACCGGGGAGCTGTTTTTT
TRBD2	TRBV7-2	TRBJ2-3	.	CASSSWGSGSPDTQYF	TGTGCCAGCAGCTCCTGGGGTAGCGGGAGCCCAGATACGCAGTATTTT